This T cell receptor beta chain originates from a study of T cell changes during pregnancy in multiple sclerosis. The CDR3 covers 15 residues. Profiled with immunoSEQ multiplex PCR; TCRdb holds only in-frame clones, not every one. The sample carries over 45,000 clones, approximately 89% recorded once. This clonotype originated in a female donor with multiple sclerosis, enrolled in a pregnancy study. The sequenced sample was peripheral blood, obtained after pregnancy. This sequence joins TRBV21-1 and TRBJ1-4; TRBD1, the D gene given by the table, was not confirmed from the DNA. TRBV21-1 is given as a pseudogene. Here the CDR3 reads CASSTRTGLNEKLFF. As DNA, the CDR3 is TGTGCCAGCAGCACCAGGACAGGGCTTAATGAAAAACTGTTTTTT.